Listed here are 13 T cell receptor beta chains from one sample, sequenced in a study of shared clonotypes between healthy human individuals. The data were produced by immunoSEQ multiplex PCR, yet TCRdb's version contains in-frame clones alone and is incomplete. Of 2 million to 2.5 million clones detected, roughly 91% appear once; the ten largest clones hold more than 1.5%. CD45RO negativity and positive selection for CCR7 defined naive CD8 cells, a population that excluded terminally differentiated effector memory CD45RA+ cells. Sequenced sample: naive CD8+ T cells from PBMCs. The source of these receptors is a man younger than 35 in good health. Some clones in this sample may be carry-over from other donors' samples.

This chain links TRBV9 with TRBJ1-2, with D maybe TRBD1 (5 bases). The germline CDR1 and CDR2 sequences are SGDLS and YYNGEE. Trimming removed 5 bases from V and 4 bases from J, with 6 bases in between. CDR3 length equals 11 residues. CDR3 protein: CASSGAYGYTF. The CDR3 nucleotides are TGTGCCAGCAGTGGGGCCTATGGCTACACCTTC. The full variable domain, in which reference TRBV9 and TRBJ1-2 provide the parts outside the CDR3, is DSGVTQTPKHLITATGQRVTLRCSPRSGDLSVYWYQQSLDQGLQFLIQYYNGEERAKGNILERFSAQQFPDLHSELNLSSLELGDSALYFCASSGAYGYTFGSGTRLTVV.

As concerns this clone: This sample includes further DNA sequences coding for the same CDR3. The genes are TRBV19 and TRBJ2-1; TRBD2 matches 9 bases. CDR3 length: 15 residues. The V gene end was trimmed by 3 bases and the J gene end by 3 bases; junction bases not matched to a gene: 3. From germline, CDR1 is LNHDA and CDR2 SQIVND (reference sequence). CDR3 sequence (DNA): TGTGCCAGTAGTATCGGGACTAGCAGCTACAATGAGCAGTTCTTC. It codes for CASSIGTSSYNEQFF.

This sequence joins TRBV7-2 and TRBJ2-1; 12 nucleotides line up with TRBD2. J was trimmed by 2 bases and V by 7 bases; bases with no gene match: 3. Germline V gene data show CDR1 as SGHTA and CDR2 as FQGNSA. The CDR3 runs 15 residues. CDR3 DNA: TGTGCCAGCACCGCTAGCGGGAGGGCCTACAATGAGCAGTTCTTC. It encodes CASTASGRAYNEQFF.

This clone has just a few counts. Additional DNA sequences in this sample encode the identical CDR3. The chain employs TRBV7-9 and TRBJ2-7; D uncertain. This CDR3 comprises 12 residues. Trimming cost V 1 base and J 4 bases, with 5 bases left between them. Germline CDR1 and CDR2: SEHNR and FQNEAQ (reference sequence). CDR3 in DNA: TGTGCCAGCAGCTTAGGGGTTTACGAGCAGTACTTC. It specifies CASSLGVYEQYF.

As regards this clone: Other nucleotide sequences from this sample produce the same CDR3. The rearrangement links TRBV13 to TRBJ2-7; 7 bases are a match to TRBD1. CDR3 length: 15 residues. V gave up 5 bases and J gave up 7 bases; unmatched junction bases: 14. Germline CDR1 PRHDT, CDR2 FYEKMQ (reference sequence). This CDR3 is CASSPSRDSRDEQYF. CDR3 bases: TGTGCCAGCAGCCCAAGCCGGGACAGCCGGGATGAGCAGTACTTC. Using reference TRBV13 and TRBJ2-7 for the parts outside the CDR3, the full variable domain is AAGVIQSPRHLIKEKRETATLKCYPIPRHDTVYWYQQGPGQDPQFLISFYEKMQSDKGSIPDRFSAQQFSDYHSELNMSSLELGDSALYFCASSPSRDSRDEQYFGPGTRLTVT.

The J gene is TRBJ1-5, the V gene TRBV13; D unclear. The V gene's germline CDR1 is PRHDT and CDR2 FYEKMQ (reference sequence). V shed 2 bases and J shed 9 bases, with 11 bases lying between them. The CDR3 loop spans 13 amino acids. The CDR3 sequence is CASSLSIAGPQHF. DNA of the CDR3: TGTGCCAGCAGCTTATCTATTGCGGGGCCCCAGCATTTT.

V and J are TRBV28 and TRBJ1-5; D possibly corresponds to TRBD1 (5 bases). CDR3 size: 17 residues. Germline assignment: CDR1 MDHEN and CDR2 SYDVKM. V lost 2 bases and J lost 5, with 19 bases in between. The CDR3 is CASSLTFRVRADQPQHF. The DNA for the CDR3 is TGTGCCAGCAGTTTAACCTTCAGGGTCAGAGCGGATCAGCCCCAGCATTTT.

CDR3 in DNA: TGTGCCAGCACCTACCGATCGGTGGGGGAGACCCAGTACTTC. The encoded protein is CASTYRSVGETQYF. The genes are TRBV28 and TRBJ2-5; the D is unclear. This CDR3 contains 14 residues. From germline, CDR1 is MDHEN and CDR2 SYDVKM. With 7 bases removed from V and 5 bases from J, the gap between germline ends came to 17 bases.

CDR3 in DNA: TGTGCCAGCAGCCAAGATAGAGAGAGCGGGAGCTACGAGCAGTACTTC. Residues: CASSQDRESGSYEQYF. The V gene is TRBV14, the J gene TRBJ2-7, with 8 bases identical to TRBD2. The J segment lost 3 bases and the V segment lost 0 bases, leaving 7 bases of the junction unmatched. The germline V gene encodes CDR1 SGHDN and CDR2 FVKESK. The CDR3 has 16 amino acids. The whole variable domain, remainder taken from reference TRBV14 and TRBJ2-7, is EAGVTQFPSHSVIEKGQTVTLRCDPISGHDNLYWYRRVMGKEIKFLLHFVKESKQDESGMPNNRFLAERTGGTYSTLKVQPAELEDSGVYFCASSQDRESGSYEQYFGPGTRLTVT.

Comments on this clone: The junction departs from germline at one end; a sequencing error may be responsible. The chain uses TRBV4-1 and TRBJ1-1, with D tentatively TRBD1 (6 bases). Germline CDR1 MGHRA, CDR2 YSYEKL. CDR3 length equals 16 residues. The CDR3 DNA follows: TGCGCCAGCAGCGAAGACGGGGGGGCTCCTGTCACTGAAGCTTTCTTT. The encoded protein is CASSEDGGAPVTEAFF.

This chain connects TRBV7-9 to TRBJ2-7, with 8 bases aligning to TRBD1. V lost 4 bases, J lost 4 bases, and 9 bases stayed unmatched. The CDR3 is 15 residues long. Germline V gene lookup returns CDR1 SEHNR and CDR2 FQNEAQ (reference sequence). CDR3 region: CASSSLTGQVYEQYF. In DNA, the CDR3 is TGTGCCAGCAGCTCCCTTACGGGACAGGTATACGAGCAGTACTTC.

This chain uses TRBV4-3 with TRBJ1-3, with D hard to call. Between the trimmed V and J ends, which lost 4 bases and 1 base, there was a span of 17 bases. Germline-derived CDR1 and CDR2 are LGHNA and YSLEER. The CDR3 covers 17 residues. The CDR3 spells CASSLTSGPYSGNTIYF. CDR3 DNA: TGCGCCAGCAGCCTGACTTCCGGGCCATATTCTGGAAACACCATATATTTT.

This chain links TRBV6-4 with TRBJ2-1; TRBD2 matches at 7 bases. The V and J ends lost 3 bases and 10 bases, in that order; junction bases with no gene match: 6. The CDR3 length is 13 residues. CDR1 MRHNA and CDR2 SNTAGT come from the germline V gene. CDR3 loop: CASSEGLAAEQFF. Written as DNA, the CDR3 is TGTGCCAGCAGTGAGGGTCTAGCGGCCGAGCAGTTCTTC.